One sample yielded the 18 T cell receptor beta chains listed below, sequenced in a study of OX40 agonist ivuxolimab in advanced cancers. Using immunoSEQ multiplex PCR, the repertoire was profiled, and TCRdb retains in-frame clones only, with some absent. The data show tens of thousands of clones, 75% to 80% seen once. The sequences come from CD4+ or CD8+ T cells sorted from blood, collected in a trial of the OX40 agonist ivuxolimab. The receptors were sampled from an adult with an advanced solid tumor such as melanoma, head and neck, liver or kidney cancer.

The chain combines TRBV5-4 with TRBJ2-1, with 12 positions matching TRBD2. Germline lookup yields CDR1 SGHNT and CDR2 YYREEE (reference sequence). CDR3 size: 15 residues. V shed 4 bases, J shed 6 bases, and the junction held 5 bases outside the gene matches. CDR3 loop: CASSPTSGSVNEQFF. CDR3 coding DNA: TGTGCCAGCAGCCCGACTAGCGGGAGTGTCAATGAGCAGTTCTTC.

In DNA form, the CDR3 reads TGTGCCAGCAGCTCTAGCGGGGGGCACGGTGAGCAGTTCTTC. Amino acid sequence: CASSSSGGHGEQFF. The chain has TRBV9 and TRBJ2-1; 11 bases fit TRBD2. V was clipped by 4 bases and J by 9 bases; unmatched bases: 6. CDR1 is SGDLS and CDR2 is YYNGEE in the germline V gene. The CDR3 totals 14 residues.

The genes are TRBV7-9 and TRBJ1-2, with D perhaps matching TRBD1 (5 bases). With 0 bases removed from V and 4 bases from J, the gap between germline ends came to 9 bases. In germline, CDR1 is SEHNR, CDR2 FQNEAQ (reference sequence). This CDR3 has 14 residues. The CDR3 DNA reads TGTGCCAGCAGCTTAGCAGGGGATAGCTATGGCTACACCTTC. Protein: CASSLAGDSYGYTF.

The V gene is TRBV9, the J gene TRBJ1-1; 7 nucleotides match TRBD1. V trimming: 3 bases; J trimming: 5 bases; junction bases outside the gene matches: 7. The CDR3 runs to 14 residues. Germline assignment: CDR1 SGDLS and CDR2 YYNGEE. This chain's CDR3 is CASSAGQTRTEAFF. The CDR3 nucleotides are TGTGCCAGCAGCGCGGGACAGACGAGGACTGAAGCTTTCTTT. The full variable domain, in which reference TRBV9 and TRBJ1-1 provide the parts outside the CDR3, is DSGVTQTPKHLITATGQRVTLRCSPRSGDLSVYWYQQSLDQGLQFLIQYYNGEERAKGNILERFSAQQFPDLHSELNLSSLELGDSALYFCASSAGQTRTEAFFGQGTRLTVV.

This chain links TRBV19 with TRBJ2-7, with no clear D. The CDR3 extends over 17 amino acids. From germline, CDR1 is LNHDA and CDR2 SQIVND (reference sequence). The V end lost 0 bases, the J end lost 0 bases, and 15 bases lay between the germline ends. CDR3 protein: CASSIDVRRELSYEQYF. The CDR3 region has the DNA TGTGCCAGTAGTATAGATGTTCGGCGTGAACTCTCCTACGAGCAGTACTTC.

V usage is TRBV2 and J usage is TRBJ2-3; D may be TRBD2 (5 bases). This CDR3 is 14 amino acids long. The V gene's germline CDR1 is SNHLY and CDR2 FYNNEI. Trimming left V 6 bases short and J 2 bases short, with 12 bases between. The CDR3 bases are TGTGCCAGCAGGATACGGGAAAACACAGATACGCAGTATTTT. As protein: CASRIRENTDTQYF.

The chain uses TRBV9 and TRBJ2-2; 9 bases map to TRBD2. CDR1 is SGDLS, CDR2 YYNGEE, per germline. There are 15 residues in the CDR3. V was clipped by 2 bases and J by 7 bases; unmatched bases: 6. Here the CDR3 reads CASSVGTSQIGELFF. The CDR3 bases are TGTGCCAGCAGCGTCGGGACTAGCCAGATCGGGGAGCTGTTTTTT.

The gene calls are TRBV28 and TRBJ2-3, with TRBD2 as a possible D gene (6 bases). With 6 bases removed from V and 5 bases from J, the gap between germline ends came to 9 bases. This CDR3 is 12 amino acids long. Germline CDR1 and CDR2: MDHEN and SYDVKM. The CDR3 DNA follows: TGTGCCAGCAGCTCGACTAGAGATACGCAGTATTTT. Translated, it gives CASSSTRDTQYF. The full variable domain, completed using reference TRBV28 and TRBJ2-3, is DVKVTQSSRYLVKRTGEKVFLECVQDMDHENMFWYRQDPGLGLRLIYFSYDVKMKEKGDIPEGYSVSREKKERFSLILESASTNQTSMYLCASSSTRDTQYFGPGTRLTVL.

The genes are TRBV5-5 and TRBJ2-7; 8 bases map to TRBD1. CDR1 and CDR2 (germline): SGHKS, YYEKEE (reference sequence). Unmatched junction bases numbered 9, after V lost 4 bases and J lost 0 bases. The CDR3 totals 16 residues. The CDR3 reads CASSELDRAGSYEQYF. CDR3 DNA sequence: TGTGCCAGCAGCGAACTGGACAGGGCGGGCTCCTACGAGCAGTACTTC.

V gene TRBV19 combines with J gene TRBJ1-1, with 10 nucleotides matching TRBD1. Germline assignment: CDR1 LNHDA and CDR2 SQIVND (reference sequence). Unmatched junction bases numbered 4, after V lost 4 bases and J lost 2 bases. The CDR3 totals 15 residues. Written as DNA, the CDR3 is TGTGCCAGTAGTAGCAGACAGGGGGCAAACACTGAAGCTTTCTTT. It yields the protein CASSSRQGANTEAFF.

The V and J genes are TRBV28 and TRBJ2-7; D ambiguous. The germline CDR1 and CDR2 sequences are MDHEN and SYDVKM. V lost 1 base to trimming and J lost 2 bases, with 12 bases between them. This CDR3 contains 15 residues. The CDR3 sequence is CASSLSPGRAYEQYF. Written as DNA, the CDR3 is TGTGCCAGCAGTTTATCCCCCGGACGGGCCTACGAGCAGTACTTC.

The CDR3 loop reads CASSLYRGVEQYF. The CDR3 DNA is TGTGCCAGCAGTTTATATAGGGGAGTCGAGCAGTACTTC. The chain joins TRBV27 to TRBJ2-7, with D perhaps TRBD1 or TRBD2 (5 bases each). V was clipped by 1 base and J by 6 bases, with 10 bases between them. In germline, CDR1 is MNHEY, CDR2 SMNVEV (reference sequence). The CDR3 runs 13 residues.

This clone was seen at least ten times. The chain uses TRBV2 and TRBJ2-7; 8 bases fit TRBD2. V trimming: 6 bases; J trimming: 2 bases; junction bases outside the gene matches: 12. The CDR3 contains 16 residues. The germline V gene has CDR1 SNHLY and CDR2 FYNNEI. The chain's CDR3 is CASRREPGGAAYEQYF. DNA for the CDR3: TGTGCCAGCAGGAGGGAGCCGGGGGGGGCCGCCTACGAGCAGTACTTC.

The chain joins TRBV21-1 to TRBJ2-7; the tabulated D call, TRBD1, remains unverified against the DNA. TRBV21-1 is tagged as a pseudogene. The CDR3 extends over 15 amino acids. In DNA, the CDR3 is TGTGCCAGCAGACACCCGCGGGACAGACCACGAGAGCAGTACTTC. Translation gives CASRHPRDRPREQYF.

The chain couples TRBV28 to TRBJ2-7; 7 bases line up with TRBD1. CDR1 is MDHEN and CDR2 is SYDVKM in the germline V gene. The junction had 4 bases not matched to a gene; V was cut back by 8 bases and J by 3 bases. The CDR3 runs to 12 residues. Written as DNA, the CDR3 is TGTGCCAGCGGGACAGAAGACTACGAGCAGTACTTC. Residues: CASGTEDYEQYF.

The chain couples TRBV5-1 to TRBJ2-7; possibly TRBD1 or TRBD2 for D (5 bases each). With 2 bases removed from V and 0 bases from J, the gap between germline ends came to 9 bases. The CDR3 runs to 14 residues. CDR1 is SGHRS and CDR2 is YFSETQ in the germline V gene. The CDR3 nucleotides are TGCGCCAGCAGCTTTGAGGGGAGCTCCTACGAGCAGTACTTC. It translates to CASSFEGSSYEQYF.

This clone has just a few counts. This rearrangement joins TRBV19 to TRBJ1-1, with D unclear. Germline CDR1 is LNHDA and CDR2 is SQIVND (reference sequence). The CDR3 spans 13 residues. Trimming pared 5 bases from V and 1 base from J, leaving 8 bases between. CDR3 sequence reads: CASSYTQNTEAFF. In DNA, the CDR3 is TGTGCCAGTAGTTATACACAGAACACTGAAGCTTTCTTT. Full variable domain (remainder filled in from reference TRBV19 and TRBJ1-1): DGGITQSPKYLFRKEGQNVTLSCEQNLNHDAMYWYRQDPGQGLRLIYYSQIVNDFQKGDIAEGYSVSREKKESFPLTVTSAQKNPTAFYLCASSYTQNTEAFFGQGTRLTVV.

On this clone: Other nucleotide sequences from this sample produce the same CDR3. The chain combines TRBV28 with TRBJ1-2, with D unclear. The V and J ends lost 3 bases and 8 bases respectively, with 10 bases between them. The CDR3 is made up of 12 amino acids. Germline V gene sequence: CDR1 MDHEN, CDR2 SYDVKM. Written as DNA, the CDR3 is TGTGCCAGCAGTTTCAGAGGTTGGGGCTACACCTTC. This codes for CASSFRGWGYTF.